The T cell receptor beta chain described here comes from a study of blood T cell repertoires in COVID-19. The wider study: COVID-19 samples, acute and convalescent, were from the United States, Italy and Spain. T cells, B-cell-depleted T cells, or PBMCs provided the cDNA or gDNA that served as material.

Germline V CDR1 and CDR2: LGHNT, FRNRAP. The CDR3 extends over 13 amino acids. V dropped 2 bases and J dropped 3 bases, with 7 bases sitting between them. As handled by the study authors: Amplification with reference gene primers provided the estimates of nucleated cell counts. Produced via immunoSEQ multiplex PCR; TCRdb's table is partial and in-frame only. V and J calls and clone size are those listed in that table; D and trimming were worked out from the DNA. The data show around 110,000 clones, with roughly 90% seen just once and under 5.5% held by the top ten. The sequenced sample was peripheral blood. The origin of this receptor is a middle-aged man with active or convalescent COVID-19. The chain links TRBV12-5 to TRBJ1-1; no clear D. CDR3 protein: CASGLSPYTEAFF. In nucleotides, the CDR3 is TGTGCTAGTGGTTTGTCCCCTTACACTGAAGCTTTCTTT.